The 27 T cell receptor beta chains listed next were all sequenced from one sample in a study of cytomegalovirus exposure and HLA in healthy donors. The PCR was carried out with 60 Vbeta primers and 13 Jbeta primers. Repertoires were generated with immunoSEQ multiplex PCR, while TCRdb's copy carries only in-frame clones and drops some. The table lists under 200,000 clones, with approximately 6.9% in the top ten. The sequenced sample was PBMCs. Every receptor here comes from a man aged 30 to 45 in good health and CMV-seronegative.

This chain joins TRBV4-1 and TRBJ2-2; D gene ambiguous. The CDR3 sequence is 16 residues long. Between the trimmed V and J ends, which lost 1 base and 0 bases, there was a span of 9 bases. From germline, CDR1 is MGHRA and CDR2 YSYEKL. The CDR3 nucleotides read TGCGCCAGCAGCCAAGCAGGTCATACGAACACCGGGGAGCTGTTTTTT. Protein product: CASSQAGHTNTGELFF.

The rearrangement links TRBV29-1 to TRBJ1-1; TRBD1 might be the D (5 bases). The CDR3 loop spans 14 amino acids. Trimming took off 0 bases at V and 1 base at J, with 9 bases between the two ends. CDR1 is SQVTM and CDR2 is ANQGSEA in the germline V gene. The CDR3 DNA is TGCAGCGTTGAAGAACGGGGGAGGAACACTGAAGCTTTCTTT. This translates into CSVEERGRNTEAFF.

The rearrangement links TRBV5-1 to TRBJ1-1, with 9 bases that match TRBD1. Germline V gives CDR1 SGHRS, CDR2 YFSETQ. Trimming at V came to 3 bases and at J to 1 base, leaving 4 bases not matched to a gene. The CDR3 runs to 15 residues. The CDR3 loop is CASSSQGAGNTEAFF. Written as DNA, the CDR3 is TGCGCCAGCAGCTCACAGGGGGCTGGGAACACTGAAGCTTTCTTT.

V and J are TRBV13 and TRBJ2-2, with 8 bases identical to TRBD2. This CDR3 has 16 amino acids. After removal of 0 bases from V and 6 bases from J, the junction contained 6 bases not matched to a gene. Germline V lookup: CDR1 PRHDT, CDR2 FYEKMQ (reference sequence). The CDR3 sequence: CASSLGGGDLSGELFF. The CDR3 DNA reads as TGTGCCAGCAGCTTAGGCGGGGGGGATTTGTCCGGGGAGCTGTTTTTT.

V usage is TRBV6-5 and J usage is TRBJ2-7, with TRBD1 as a possible D gene (5 bases). The V end lost 6 bases, the J end lost 3 bases, and 15 bases lay between the germline ends. The length of the CDR3 is 14 residues. In germline, CDR1 is MNHEY, CDR2 SVGAGI. CDR3 DNA: TGTGCCAGCAGAACTCAGGGTTCCCACTACGAGCAGTACTTC. Translating it yields CASRTQGSHYEQYF.

The rearrangement links TRBV4-3 to TRBJ2-5; TRBD2 matches 9 bases. CDR3 size: 17 residues. Per the germline V gene, CDR1 is LGHNA and CDR2 is YSLEER. The V gene end was trimmed by 0 bases and the J gene end by 3 bases; junction bases not matched to a gene: 8. CDR3 in amino acids: CASSQDYEASGEETQYF. The CDR3 coding sequence is TGCGCCAGCAGCCAAGATTATGAGGCTAGCGGGGAAGAGACCCAGTACTTC.

V usage is TRBV13 and J usage is TRBJ1-6; D may be TRBD1 (6 bases). Germline V gene sequence: CDR1 PRHDT, CDR2 FYEKMQ (reference sequence). The CDR3 spans 12 residues. Trimming cost V 5 bases and J 11 bases, with 10 bases left between them. CDR3 in DNA: TGTGCCAGCAGCCGACAGGAGGCACCCCTCCACTTT. The encoded protein is CASSRQEAPLHF.

The chain recombines TRBV19 with TRBJ2-3; D possibly corresponds to TRBD2 (6 bases). Deletions cut 5 bases from V and 5 bases from J, with 23 bases between. The CDR3 is made up of 17 amino acids. Germline CDR1 LNHDA, CDR2 SQIVND (reference sequence). DNA for the CDR3: TGTGCCAGTAGTTTAAGAGGGAGCGGCACGGGGGTAGATACGCAGTATTTT. Protein sequence: CASSLRGSGTGVDTQYF. The full variable domain, in which reference TRBV19 and TRBJ2-3 provide the parts outside the CDR3, is DGGITQSPKYLFRKEGQNVTLSCEQNLNHDAMYWYRQDPGQGLRLIYYSQIVNDFQKGDIAEGYSVSREKKESFPLTVTSAQKNPTAFYLCASSLRGSGTGVDTQYFGPGTRLTVL.

The V and J genes are TRBV27 and TRBJ1-5; 9 nucleotides line up with TRBD1. The CDR3 spans 19 residues. The germline V gene encodes CDR1 MNHEY and CDR2 SMNVEV (reference sequence). Unmatched junction bases numbered 14, after V lost 2 bases and J lost 3 bases. CDR3 nucleotide sequence: TGTGCCAGCAGTTTAGTAGGGGGACAGGGCCTCCATTCCAATCAGCCCCAGCATTTT. Its protein is CASSLVGGQGLHSNQPQHF.

The chain has TRBV28 and TRBJ1-5; the D is unclear. Germline assignment: CDR1 MDHEN and CDR2 SYDVKM. Trimming took off 10 bases at V and 3 bases at J, with 19 bases between the two ends. The length of the CDR3 is 15 residues. The CDR3 DNA reads as TGTGCCACCCTTGCCTCCGGGAGGGCCAATCAGCCCCAGCATTTT. Protein: CATLASGRANQPQHF. The complete variable domain, with remaining parts taken from reference TRBV28 and TRBJ1-5, reads DVKVTQSSRYLVKRTGEKVFLECVQDMDHENMFWYRQDPGLGLRLIYFSYDVKMKEKGDIPEGYSVSREKKERFSLILESASTNQTSMYLCATLASGRANQPQHFGDGTRLSIL.

The chain carries TRBV28 and TRBJ2-7, with 9 bases lining up with TRBD1. V dropped 5 bases and J dropped 6; count of bases not matched to a gene: 8. This CDR3 region has 14 residues. Germline CDR1 reads MDHEN; CDR2 reads SYDVKM. CDR3 in DNA: TGTGCCAGCAGTCCTCCCGGGACAGGGACCGAGCAGTACTTC. Translating it yields CASSPPGTGTEQYF.

This chain links TRBV7-8 with TRBJ2-1; 9 nucleotides agree with TRBD2. The V and J ends lost 1 base and 7 bases, in that order; junction bases with no gene match: 11. The CDR3 is made up of 17 amino acids. Germline-derived CDR1 and CDR2 are SGHVS and FQNEAQ. The CDR3 region has the DNA TGTGCCAGCAGCTTAGTTCGGCTAGCGGGGCGTAAGAATGAGCAGTTCTTC. Translation gives CASSLVRLAGRKNEQFF.

The rearrangement uses TRBV7-9 and TRBJ2-1, with 8 bases aligning to TRBD2. The germline V gene encodes CDR1 SEHNR and CDR2 FQNEAQ (reference sequence). Trimming cost V 5 bases and J 5 bases; bases outside gene matches: 11. The CDR3 runs 16 residues. CDR3 DNA sequence: TGTGCCAGCAGCCGGCCGGGACTAGTATACCACAATGAGCAGTTCTTC. Its translation is CASSRPGLVYHNEQFF.

This chain connects TRBV28 to TRBJ2-7; 9 bases are shared with TRBD2. The ends lost 11 bases at V and 1 base at J; junction bases unmatched: 12. The germline V gene encodes CDR1 MDHEN and CDR2 SYDVKM. CDR3 length equals 15 residues. The CDR3 loop reads CAVSRGREGSYEQYF. The CDR3 DNA follows: TGTGCCGTCAGCCGGGGGCGGGAGGGTTCCTACGAGCAGTACTTC.

The V call is TRBV7-2, the J call TRBJ2-7, with TRBD1 identical over 9 bases. The junction had 6 bases not matched to a gene; V was cut back by 5 bases and J by 7 bases. Germline V lookup: CDR1 SGHTA, CDR2 FQGNSA. CDR3 size: 13 residues. CDR3 nucleotide sequence: TGTGCCAGCAGCAAACAGGGGGCCGAGGAGCAGTACTTC. This encodes CASSKQGAEEQYF.

The chain joins TRBV7-9 to TRBJ2-4; TRBD1 matches at 11 bases. The CDR3 loop spans 15 amino acids. V lost 4 bases, J lost 12 bases, and 11 bases stayed unmatched. From germline, CDR1 is SEHNR and CDR2 FQNEAQ (reference sequence). CDR3 nucleotides: TGTGCCAGCAGCTCACCGGGACAGGGGGGGACAGATCAGTACTTC. Translated, it gives CASSSPGQGGTDQYF.

The genes are TRBV7-6 and TRBJ1-5, with D uncertain. Trimming stripped 5 bases from V and 2 bases from J, with 13 bases between. The CDR3 is 15 residues long. Germline V gene sequence: CDR1 SGHVS, CDR2 FNYEAQ. The CDR3 reads CASSPRAEGNQPQHF. In DNA form, the CDR3 reads TGTGCCAGCAGCCCCCGGGCGGAGGGCAATCAGCCCCAGCATTTT.

The chain is built from TRBV11-3 and TRBJ2-2; tentatively, D is TRBD1 (5 bases). CDR1 is SGHNT and CDR2 is YENEEA in the germline V gene. The CDR3 length is 15 residues. V was pared by 4 bases and J by 0 bases, with 9 bases between. The CDR3 DNA is TGTGCCAGCAGCTCGGACAAAGCGAACACCGGGGAGCTGTTTTTT. Its protein is CASSSDKANTGELFF.

The chain joins TRBV29-1 to TRBJ2-1, with 7 positions matching TRBD1. The CDR3 covers 13 residues. V gave up 3 bases and J gave up 10 bases; unmatched junction bases: 9. Germline loops: CDR1 SQVTM, CDR2 ANQGSEA. The CDR3 sequence is CSVDTGTDREQFF. The CDR3 nucleotides are TGCAGCGTTGATACCGGGACAGATCGGGAGCAGTTCTTC.

The chain is built from TRBV18 and TRBJ2-1; TRBD2 aligns across 11 bases. Unmatched junction bases numbered 7, after V lost 3 bases and J lost 9 bases. The CDR3 is 15 residues long. Germline V gene sequence: CDR1 KGHSH, CDR2 LQKENI. For the CDR3, the DNA is TGTGCCAGCTCACCCAGAACTAGCGGGGGATTTGAGCAGTTCTTC. Protein sequence: CASSPRTSGGFEQFF.

The chain is built from TRBV14 and TRBJ2-1; D might be TRBD2 (7 bases). Trimming shortened V by 4 bases and J by 5 bases, and 30 bases separated the two germline ends. Per the germline V gene, CDR1 is SGHDN and CDR2 is FVKESK. The CDR3 is 20 residues long. In DNA, the CDR3 is TGTGCCAGCAGCCGTACCTGGGGGCCAGGTCTGCCGGGGGGAGACAATGAGCAGTTCTTC. As protein: CASSRTWGPGLPGGDNEQFF.

The J gene is TRBJ2-7, the V gene TRBV5-1; D may be TRBD1 (6 bases). The CDR3 sequence is 15 residues long. Germline loops: CDR1 SGHRS, CDR2 YFSETQ. V lost 4 bases to trimming and J lost 7 bases, with 21 bases between them. In DNA, the CDR3 is TGCGCCAGCAGCGGAACCAATGGACAGTCGCGGGAGCAGTACTTC. Protein sequence: CASSGTNGQSREQYF.

The V and J genes are TRBV30 and TRBJ2-7; 8 nucleotides line up with TRBD1. The CDR3 runs to 14 residues. CDR1 and CDR2 from the germline V gene are GTSNPN and SVGIG (reference sequence). The J segment lost 3 bases and the V segment lost 4 bases, leaving 8 bases of the junction unmatched. DNA of the CDR3: TGTGCCTGGACTCAGGGGGCTTTGGTCTACGAGCAGTACTTC. Its protein product is CAWTQGALVYEQYF.

V usage is TRBV5-1 and J usage is TRBJ1-1; 10 bases are shared with TRBD1. The CDR3 runs to 15 residues. V dropped 0 bases and J dropped 5; count of bases not matched to a gene: 4. Germline V gene data show CDR1 as SGHRS and CDR2 as YFSETQ. The CDR3 loop is CASSLEGTGDTEAFF. CDR3 sequence (DNA): TGCGCCAGCAGCTTGGAGGGGACAGGGGATACTGAAGCTTTCTTT.

The V gene is TRBV21-1, the J gene TRBJ1-6. TRBV21-1 is recorded as a pseudogene. This CDR3 spans 16 amino acids. The DNA for the CDR3 is TGTGCCAGCAGCAAAGGGGGAGGTGTCTATAATTCACCCCTCCACTTT. Its protein product is CASSKGGGVYNSPLHF.

J is TRBJ2-3 and V is TRBV5-4, with 7 bases that match TRBD2. This CDR3 comprises 15 residues. CDR1 and CDR2 from the germline V gene are SGHNT and YYREEE (reference sequence). The V gene end was trimmed by 6 bases and the J gene end by 0 bases; junction bases not matched to a gene: 7. The chain's CDR3 is CASIDPGRSTDTQYF. DNA for the CDR3: TGTGCCAGCATAGATCCCGGGAGGAGCACAGATACGCAGTATTTT.

The V gene is TRBV28, the J gene TRBJ1-2, with 11 bases matching TRBD1. The germline CDR1 and CDR2 sequences are MDHEN and SYDVKM. Unmatched junction bases numbered 3, after V lost 6 bases and J lost 6 bases. The CDR3 totals 13 residues. This CDR3 is CASSSGQGDGYTF. DNA of the CDR3: TGTGCCAGCAGCTCGGGACAGGGGGATGGCTACACCTTC.